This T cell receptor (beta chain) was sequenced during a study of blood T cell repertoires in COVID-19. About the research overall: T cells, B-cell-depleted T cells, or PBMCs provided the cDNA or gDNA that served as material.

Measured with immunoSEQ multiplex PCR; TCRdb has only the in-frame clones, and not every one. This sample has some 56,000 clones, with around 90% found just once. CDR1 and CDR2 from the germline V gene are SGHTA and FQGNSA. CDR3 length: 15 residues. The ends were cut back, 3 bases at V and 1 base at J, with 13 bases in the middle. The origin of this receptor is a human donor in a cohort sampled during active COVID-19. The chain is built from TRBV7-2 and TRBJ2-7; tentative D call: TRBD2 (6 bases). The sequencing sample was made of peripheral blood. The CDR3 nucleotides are TGTGCCAGCAGCTTCATCGGCGGGGCGTCCTACGAGCAGTACTTC. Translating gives CASSFIGGASYEQYF.